The sequence of this T cell receptor (beta chain) was determined in a study of T-cell memory formation after mild COVID-19. Findings and limits, study-wide: Memory from before infection featured some responding clones, which suggests cross-reactive memory joined. Nothing confirmed that second-wave clones peaking on day 37 were specific for SARS-CoV-2.

One entry per CDR3 protein, called by TCRdb with MiXCR from the 5' RACE reads. The data contain 350,000 or so distinct CDR3 sequences, roughly 13% of them singletons. Unmatched junction bases numbered 5, after V lost 7 bases and J lost 2 bases. CDR3 size: 14 residues. Germline V gives CDR1 MNHEY, CDR2 SVGEGT. This clonotype was seen a few times. The target antigen is unknown. The sequencing input was PBMCs or a T cell subset sorted from them (not recorded which). The TCR comes from a man between 18 and 29 years old who had mild COVID-19 (a few samples of this study predate the infection). Cell type and time point are not known. The chain couples TRBV6-2 or TRBV6-3 to TRBJ2-7; 10 nucleotides match TRBD1. This CDR3 reads CASNDRGPAYEQYF. CDR3 sequence (DNA): TGTGCCAGCAATGACAGGGGGCCGGCCTACGAGCAGTACTTC.